This T cell receptor beta chain is from a study of blood T cell repertoires in COVID-19. In the study overall: Specimens from acute and convalescent COVID-19 originated in the United States, Italy and Spain. The cDNA or gDNA used as material had been derived from T cells, B-cell-depleted T cells, or PBMCs.

This CDR3 has 14 residues. V was shortened by 11 bases and J by 5 bases, with 19 bases between the two germline ends. From germline, CDR1 is ENHRY and CDR2 SYGVKD. Only in-frame clones appear in the TCRdb table, and some are missing; sequencing was by immunoSEQ multiplex PCR. This sample has 60,000 to 65,000 clones, with roughly four fifths found just once. The source material was peripheral blood. The source of this sequence is a human donor in a cohort sampled during active COVID-19. The rearrangement uses TRBV10-3 and TRBJ1-5; D ambiguous. CDR3 coding DNA: TGTGCCCTCAAAGACCGGGTTGGCGATCAGCCCCAGCATTTT. This sequence encodes CALKDRVGDQPQHF.